This T cell receptor (beta chain) was identified during a study of technical replicates of blood from a handful of donors. The repertoire was sequenced with immunoSEQ multiplex PCR; TCRdb's copy has only in-frame clones and lacks some. Of tens of thousands of clones listed, more than 85% are singletons. This clone showed up just once. The sequenced material came from T cells isolated from PBMCs. This clonotype was obtained from a human donor in good health. Some clones in this sample may be carry-over from other donors' samples.

CDR3: CSVDPQGSDEQYF. DNA of the CDR3: TGCAGCGTTGACCCCCAGGGCAGCGACGAGCAGTACTTC. V usage is TRBV29-1 and J usage is TRBJ2-7; a weak D match, TRBD1 (5 bases). CDR3 length equals 13 residues. Looked up from germline, CDR1 is SQVTM and CDR2 is ANQGSEA. Trimming removed 3 bases at V and 5 bases at J, with 14 bases between.